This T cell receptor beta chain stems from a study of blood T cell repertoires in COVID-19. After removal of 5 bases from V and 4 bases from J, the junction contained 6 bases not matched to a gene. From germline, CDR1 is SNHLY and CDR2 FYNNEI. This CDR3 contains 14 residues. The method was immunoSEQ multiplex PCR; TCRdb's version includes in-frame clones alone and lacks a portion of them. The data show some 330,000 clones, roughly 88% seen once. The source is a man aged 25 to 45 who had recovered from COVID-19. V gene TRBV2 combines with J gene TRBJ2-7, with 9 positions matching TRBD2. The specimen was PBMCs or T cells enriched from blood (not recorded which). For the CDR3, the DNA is TGTGCCAGCAGTTGGGCGGGGGGGCCGTACGAGCAGTACTTC. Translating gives CASSWAGGPYEQYF.